This record looks at one T cell receptor beta chain sequence and its context. These data are taken from a study of T cells after somatic rescue of genetic block. The CDR3 is made up of 15 amino acids. After removal of 4 bases from V and 3 bases from J, the junction contained 7 bases not matched to a gene. Looked up from germline, CDR1 is SGHDT and CDR2 is YYEEEE. TCRdb keeps only in-frame clones here, not all; method: immunoSEQ multiplex PCR. The profile shows under 150,000 clones, under 95% of them singletons. The sample comprised peripheral blood mononuclear cells (PBMCs). The chain carries TRBV5-6 and TRBJ1-5; 7 bases agree with TRBD1. The receptor was derived from a woman younger than 35. The DNA of the CDR3 is TGTGCCAGCAGCGTCAGGGGGACTAACAATCAGCCCCAGCATTTT. This codes for CASSVRGTNNQPQHF.